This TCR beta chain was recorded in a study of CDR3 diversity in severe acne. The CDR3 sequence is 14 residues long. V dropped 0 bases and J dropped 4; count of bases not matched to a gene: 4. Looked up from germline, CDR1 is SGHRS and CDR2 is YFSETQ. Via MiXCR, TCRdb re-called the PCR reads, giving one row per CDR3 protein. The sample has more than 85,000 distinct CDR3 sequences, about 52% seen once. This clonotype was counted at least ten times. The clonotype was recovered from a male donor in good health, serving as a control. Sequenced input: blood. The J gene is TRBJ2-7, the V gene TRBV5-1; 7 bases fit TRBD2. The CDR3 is CASSLALREYEQYF. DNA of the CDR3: TGCGCCAGCAGCTTGGCTTTGCGGGAGTACGAGCAGTACTTC.